This entry features one T cell receptor (beta chain) sequence. Antigen unknown. The sample comes from a study of identifying expanded T cells in peripheral blood. Study results and limitations: Differentially abundant clones: about 1.2 between replicates, 15 to 17 at approximately 14 days, 18 to 20 at four.

The protocol was immunoSEQ multiplex PCR, while the TCRdb copy is restricted to in-frame clones and leaves out a portion. The data contain tens of thousands of clones, roughly 81% of them singletons. The sample was blood. The TCR comes from a person aged 18 to 70 in good health.

This CDR3 is CASSPRQQGGNTEAFF. The CDR3 coding sequence is TGTGCCAGTAGCCCCCGCCAACAGGGGGGGAACACTGAAGCTTTCTTT. The chain carries TRBV19 and TRBJ1-1; 8 bases align to TRBD1. The CDR3 contains 16 residues. CDR1 and CDR2 from the germline V gene are LNHDA and SQIVND (reference sequence). J gave up 1 base and V 6 bases, and 10 bases lay outside the gene matches. Variable domain in full (rest from reference TRBV19 and TRBJ1-1): DGGITQSPKYLFRKEGQNVTLSCEQNLNHDAMYWYRQDPGQGLRLIYYSQIVNDFQKGDIAEGYSVSREKKESFPLTVTSAQKNPTAFYLCASSPRQQGGNTEAFFGQGTRLTVV.